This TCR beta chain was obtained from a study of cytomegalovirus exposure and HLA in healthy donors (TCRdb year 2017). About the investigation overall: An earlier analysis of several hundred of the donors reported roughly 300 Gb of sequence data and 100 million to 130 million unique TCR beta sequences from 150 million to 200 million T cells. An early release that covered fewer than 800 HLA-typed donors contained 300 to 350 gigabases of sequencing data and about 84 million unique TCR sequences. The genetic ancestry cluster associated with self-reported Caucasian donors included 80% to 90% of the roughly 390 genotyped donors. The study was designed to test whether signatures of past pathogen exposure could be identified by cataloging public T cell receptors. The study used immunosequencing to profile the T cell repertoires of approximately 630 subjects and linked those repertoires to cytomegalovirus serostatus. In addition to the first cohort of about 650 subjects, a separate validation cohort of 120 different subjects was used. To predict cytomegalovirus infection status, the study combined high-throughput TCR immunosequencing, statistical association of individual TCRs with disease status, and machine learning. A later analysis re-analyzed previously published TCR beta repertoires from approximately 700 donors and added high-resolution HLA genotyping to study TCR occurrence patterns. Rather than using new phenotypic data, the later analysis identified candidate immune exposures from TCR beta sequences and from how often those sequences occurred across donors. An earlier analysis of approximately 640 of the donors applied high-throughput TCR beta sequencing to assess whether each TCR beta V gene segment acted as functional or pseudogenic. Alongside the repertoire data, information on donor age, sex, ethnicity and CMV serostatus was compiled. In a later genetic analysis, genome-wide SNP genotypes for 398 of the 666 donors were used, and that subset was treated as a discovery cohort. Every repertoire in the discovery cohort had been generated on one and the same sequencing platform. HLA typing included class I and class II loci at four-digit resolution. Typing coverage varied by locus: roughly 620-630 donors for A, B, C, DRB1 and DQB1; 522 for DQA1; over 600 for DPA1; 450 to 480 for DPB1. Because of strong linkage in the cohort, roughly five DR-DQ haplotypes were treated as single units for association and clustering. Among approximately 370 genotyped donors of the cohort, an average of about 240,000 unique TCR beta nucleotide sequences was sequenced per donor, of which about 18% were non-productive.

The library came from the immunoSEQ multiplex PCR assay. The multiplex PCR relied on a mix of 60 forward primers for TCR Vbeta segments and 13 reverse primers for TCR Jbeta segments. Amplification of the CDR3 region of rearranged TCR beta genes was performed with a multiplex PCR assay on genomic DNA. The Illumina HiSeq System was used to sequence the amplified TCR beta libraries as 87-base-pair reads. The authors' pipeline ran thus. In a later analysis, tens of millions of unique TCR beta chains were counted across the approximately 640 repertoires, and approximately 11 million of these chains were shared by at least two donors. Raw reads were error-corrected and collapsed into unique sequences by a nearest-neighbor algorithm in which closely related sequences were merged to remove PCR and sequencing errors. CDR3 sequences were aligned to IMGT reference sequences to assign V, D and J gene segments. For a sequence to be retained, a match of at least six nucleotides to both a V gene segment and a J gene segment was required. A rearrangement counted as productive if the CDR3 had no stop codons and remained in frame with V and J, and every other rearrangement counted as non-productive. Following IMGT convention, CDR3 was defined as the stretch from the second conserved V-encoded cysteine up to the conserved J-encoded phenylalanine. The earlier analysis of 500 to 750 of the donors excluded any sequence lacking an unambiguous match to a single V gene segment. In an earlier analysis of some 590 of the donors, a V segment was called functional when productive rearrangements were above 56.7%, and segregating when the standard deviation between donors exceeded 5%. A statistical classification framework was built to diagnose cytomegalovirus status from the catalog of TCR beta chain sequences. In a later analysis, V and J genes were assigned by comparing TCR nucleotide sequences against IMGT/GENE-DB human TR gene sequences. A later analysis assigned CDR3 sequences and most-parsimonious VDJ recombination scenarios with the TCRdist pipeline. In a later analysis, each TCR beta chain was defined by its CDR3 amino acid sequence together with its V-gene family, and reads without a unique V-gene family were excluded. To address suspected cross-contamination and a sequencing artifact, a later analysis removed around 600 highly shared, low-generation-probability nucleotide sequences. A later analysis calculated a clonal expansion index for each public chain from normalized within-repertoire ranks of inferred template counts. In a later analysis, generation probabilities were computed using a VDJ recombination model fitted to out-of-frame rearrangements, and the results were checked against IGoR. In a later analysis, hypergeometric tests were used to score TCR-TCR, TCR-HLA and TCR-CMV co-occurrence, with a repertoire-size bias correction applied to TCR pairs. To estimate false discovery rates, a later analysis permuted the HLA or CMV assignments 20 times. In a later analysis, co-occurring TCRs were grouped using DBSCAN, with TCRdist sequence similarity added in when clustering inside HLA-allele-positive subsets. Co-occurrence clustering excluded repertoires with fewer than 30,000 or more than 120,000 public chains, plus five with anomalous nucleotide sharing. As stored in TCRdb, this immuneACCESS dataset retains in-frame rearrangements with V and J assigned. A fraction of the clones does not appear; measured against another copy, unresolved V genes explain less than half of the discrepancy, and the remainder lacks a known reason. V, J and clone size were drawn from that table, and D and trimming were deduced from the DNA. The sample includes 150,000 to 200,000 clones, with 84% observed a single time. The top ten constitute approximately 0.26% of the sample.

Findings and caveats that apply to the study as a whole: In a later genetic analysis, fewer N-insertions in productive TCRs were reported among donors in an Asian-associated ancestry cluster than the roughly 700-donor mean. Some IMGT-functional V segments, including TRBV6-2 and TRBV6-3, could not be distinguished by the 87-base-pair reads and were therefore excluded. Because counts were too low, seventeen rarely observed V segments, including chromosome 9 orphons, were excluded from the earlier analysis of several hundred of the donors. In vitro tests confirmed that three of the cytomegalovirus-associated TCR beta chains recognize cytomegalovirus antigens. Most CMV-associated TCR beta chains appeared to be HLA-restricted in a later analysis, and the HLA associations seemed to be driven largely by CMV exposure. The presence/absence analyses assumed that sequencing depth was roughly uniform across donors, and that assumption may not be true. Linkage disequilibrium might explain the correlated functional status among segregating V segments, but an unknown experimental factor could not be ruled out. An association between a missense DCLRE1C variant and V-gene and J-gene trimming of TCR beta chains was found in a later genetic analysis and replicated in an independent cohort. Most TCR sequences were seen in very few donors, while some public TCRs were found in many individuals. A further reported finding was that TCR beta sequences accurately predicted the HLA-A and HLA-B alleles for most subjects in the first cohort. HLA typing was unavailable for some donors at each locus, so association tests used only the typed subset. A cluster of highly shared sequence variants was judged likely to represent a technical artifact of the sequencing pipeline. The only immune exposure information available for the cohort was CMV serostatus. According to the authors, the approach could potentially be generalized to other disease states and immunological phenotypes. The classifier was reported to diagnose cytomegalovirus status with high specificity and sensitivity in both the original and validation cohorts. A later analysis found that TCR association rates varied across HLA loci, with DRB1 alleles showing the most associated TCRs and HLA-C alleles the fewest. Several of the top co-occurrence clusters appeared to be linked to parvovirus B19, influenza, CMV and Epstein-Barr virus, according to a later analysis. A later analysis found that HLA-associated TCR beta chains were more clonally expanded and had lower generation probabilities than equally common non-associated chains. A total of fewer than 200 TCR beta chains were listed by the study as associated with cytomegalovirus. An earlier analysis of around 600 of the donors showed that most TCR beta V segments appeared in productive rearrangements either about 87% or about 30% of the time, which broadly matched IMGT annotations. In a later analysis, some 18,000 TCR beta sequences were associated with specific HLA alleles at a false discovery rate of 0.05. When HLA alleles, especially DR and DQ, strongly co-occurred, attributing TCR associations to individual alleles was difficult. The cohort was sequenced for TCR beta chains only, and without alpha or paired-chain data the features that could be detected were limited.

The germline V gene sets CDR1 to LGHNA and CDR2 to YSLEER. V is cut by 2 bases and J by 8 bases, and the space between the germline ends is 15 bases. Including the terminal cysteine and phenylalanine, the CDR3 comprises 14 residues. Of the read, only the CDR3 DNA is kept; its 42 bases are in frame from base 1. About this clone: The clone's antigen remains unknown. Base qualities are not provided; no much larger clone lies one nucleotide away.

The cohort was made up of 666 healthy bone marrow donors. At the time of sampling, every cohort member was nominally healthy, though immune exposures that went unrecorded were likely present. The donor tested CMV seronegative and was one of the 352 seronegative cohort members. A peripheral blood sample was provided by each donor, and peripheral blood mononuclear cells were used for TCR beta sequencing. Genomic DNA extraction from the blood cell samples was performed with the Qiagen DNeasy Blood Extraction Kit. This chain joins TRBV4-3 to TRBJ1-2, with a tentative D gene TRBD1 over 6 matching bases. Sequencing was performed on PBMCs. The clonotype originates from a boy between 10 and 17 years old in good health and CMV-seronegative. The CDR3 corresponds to CASSQTDSPWGYTF. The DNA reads TGCGCCAGCAGCCAAACGGACAGTCCGTGGGGCTACACCTTC.